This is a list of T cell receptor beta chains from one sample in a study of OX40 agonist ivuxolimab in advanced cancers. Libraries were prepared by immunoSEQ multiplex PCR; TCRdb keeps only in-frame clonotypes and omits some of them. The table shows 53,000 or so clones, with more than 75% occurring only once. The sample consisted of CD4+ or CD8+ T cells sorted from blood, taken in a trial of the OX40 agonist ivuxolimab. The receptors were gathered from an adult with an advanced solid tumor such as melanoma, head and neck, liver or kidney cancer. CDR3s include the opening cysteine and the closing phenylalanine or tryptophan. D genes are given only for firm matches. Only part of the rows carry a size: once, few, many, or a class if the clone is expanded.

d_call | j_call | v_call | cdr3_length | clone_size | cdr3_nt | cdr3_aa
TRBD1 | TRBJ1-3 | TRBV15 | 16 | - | TGTGCCACCAGCAGAAAACGGACAGGGCCAGGAAACACCATATATTTT | CATSRKRTGPGNTIYF
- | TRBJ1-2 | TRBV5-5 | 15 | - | TGTGCCAGCAGCTTGGCTGGCAGCTCTAACTATGGCTACACCTTC | CASSLAGSSNYGYTF
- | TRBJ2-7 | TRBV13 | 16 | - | TGTGCCAGCAGCTTATACGGCGAGGGGGGGGTGGCCGAGCAGTACTTC | CASSLYGEGGVAEQYF
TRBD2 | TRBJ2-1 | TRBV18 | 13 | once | TGTGCCAGCTCACCCGGACTAGCGGACAAGCAGTTCTTC | CASSPGLADKQFF
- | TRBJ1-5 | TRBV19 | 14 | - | TGTGCCAGTAATCGGGGTGGATTGGGTCAGCCCCAGCATTTT | CASNRGGLGQPQHF
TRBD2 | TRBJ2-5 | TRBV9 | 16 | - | TGTGCCAGCAGCCCCACCGGGACTAGCACCCAAGAGACCCAGTACTTC | CASSPTGTSTQETQYF
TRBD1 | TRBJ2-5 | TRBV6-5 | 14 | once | TGTGCCAGCAGTTACGGGGGACAGGGTGAGACCCAGTACTTC | CASSYGGQGETQYF
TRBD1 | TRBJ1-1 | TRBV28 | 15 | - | TGTGCCAGCAGCCCAGGACAGGCCGGGAACACTGAAGCTTTCTTT | CASSPGQAGNTEAFF
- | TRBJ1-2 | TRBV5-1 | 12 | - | TGCGCCAGCAGCTTACGGGGTCTCGGCTACACCTTC | CASSLRGLGYTF
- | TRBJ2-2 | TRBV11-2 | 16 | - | TGTGCCAGCAGCTCCAACCGGGACCTCAACACCGGGGAGCTGTTTTTT | CASSSNRDLNTGELFF
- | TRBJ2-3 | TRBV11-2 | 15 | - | TGTGCCAGCAGCTTATCTTACAGGGCAACAGATACGCAGTATTTT | CASSLSYRATDTQYF
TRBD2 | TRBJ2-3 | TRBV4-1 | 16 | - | TGCGCCAGCAGCCAAGATGGAGCGGGAGGGGCAGATACGCAGTATTTT | CASSQDGAGGADTQYF
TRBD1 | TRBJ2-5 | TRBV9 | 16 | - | TGTGCCAGCAGCGTGAGTGTCAGGGGGCCGGAGGAGACCCAGTACTTC | CASSVSVRGPEETQYF
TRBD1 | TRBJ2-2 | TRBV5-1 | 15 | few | TGCGCCACCAACCCGACAGGGGAGAACACCGGGGAGCTGTTTTTT | CATNPTGENTGELFF
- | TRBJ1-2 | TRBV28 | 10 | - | TGTGCCAGCAGTCGGCCCGGCTACACCTTC | CASSRPGYTF
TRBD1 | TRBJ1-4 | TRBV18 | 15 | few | TGTGCCAGCTCGCCTATGGGACAGCGTAATGAAAAACTGTTTTTT | CASSPMGQRNEKLFF
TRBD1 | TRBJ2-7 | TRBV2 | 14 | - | TGTGCCAGCAGGGGACAGGGGGCCTCCTACGAGCAGTACTTC | CASRGQGASYEQYF
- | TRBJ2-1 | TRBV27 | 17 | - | TGTGCCAGCAGTTTATCGATCTGGCAGGGAGGTTACAATGAGCAGTTCTTC | CASSLSIWQGGYNEQFF
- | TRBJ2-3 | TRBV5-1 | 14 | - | TGCGCCAGCAGCTTGGAGGGCAGGAGAGATACGCAGTATTTT | CASSLEGRRDTQYF
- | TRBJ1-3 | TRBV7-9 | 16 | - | TGTGCCAGCAGCCAGCGAAGTTTTAACTCTGGAAACACCATATATTTT | CASSQRSFNSGNTIYF
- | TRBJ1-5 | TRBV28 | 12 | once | TGTGCCAGCACGCAGCGTGATCAGCCCCAGCATTTT | CASTQRDQPQHF
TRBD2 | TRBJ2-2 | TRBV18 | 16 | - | TGTGCCAGCTCACGGGGAGCGGGAGTGAACACCGGGGAGCTGTTTTTT | CASSRGAGVNTGELFF
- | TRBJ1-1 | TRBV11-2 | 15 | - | TGTGCCAGCAGCCCTCGTAGGCAGACGAACACTGAAGCTTTCTTT | CASSPRRQTNTEAFF
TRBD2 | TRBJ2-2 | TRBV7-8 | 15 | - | TGTGCCAGCAGCTCCAGGACTAGTGATGGCGGGGAGCTGTTTTTT | CASSSRTSDGGELFF
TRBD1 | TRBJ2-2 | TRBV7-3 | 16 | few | TGTGCCAGCAGCACTCCCCGGACAGGACTCACCGGGGAGCTGTTTTTT | CASSTPRTGLTGELFF
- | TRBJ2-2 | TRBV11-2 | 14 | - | TGTGCCAGCAGCCTAGGCCTCCCAAGCGGGGAGCTGTTTTTT | CASSLGLPSGELFF
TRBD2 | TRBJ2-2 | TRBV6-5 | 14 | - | TGTGCCAGCAGGCCGGGGGGAGTGGGAGAGGAGCTGTTTTTT | CASRPGGVGEELFF
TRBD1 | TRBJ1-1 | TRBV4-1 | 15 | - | TGCGCCAGCAGCAACCCAGGGGGCACATTCGGTGAAGCTTTCTTT | CASSNPGGTFGEAFF